Shown below are 31 T cell receptor beta chains from a single sample sequenced in a study of cytomegalovirus exposure and HLA in healthy donors. The PCR was carried out with 60 Vbeta primers and 13 Jbeta primers. Assay used: immunoSEQ multiplex PCR; TCRdb lists only in-frame clones, some missing. The top ten hold under 2.5% of the sample, which has some 150,000 clones, under 75% seen once. Sample: PBMCs. The receptors here all came from a woman in her forties in good health and CMV-seronegative.

CDR3 sequence reads: CASSPSGFEQYF. The CDR3 DNA sequence: TGTGCCAGCAGCCCTTCGGGTTTCGAGCAGTACTTC. The chain couples TRBV13 to TRBJ2-7; D is undetermined. The germline V gene encodes CDR1 PRHDT and CDR2 FYEKMQ (reference sequence). The CDR3 length is 12 residues. The V end was cut by 5 bases, the J end by 6 bases, with 11 bases between.

The V and J genes are TRBV5-1 and TRBJ2-2; 10 nucleotides line up with TRBD1. This CDR3 contains 15 residues. Germline V gives CDR1 SGHRS, CDR2 YFSETQ. V was clipped by 4 bases and J by 3 bases; unmatched bases: 3. CDR3 sequence (DNA): TGCGCCAGCAGCCGTGGACAGGGGGACACCGGGGAGCTGTTTTTT. This codes for CASSRGQGDTGELFF. The complete variable domain, with remaining parts taken from reference TRBV5-1 and TRBJ2-2, reads KAGVTQTPRYLIKTRGQQVTLSCSPISGHRSVSWYQQTPGQGLQFLFEYFSETQRNKGNFPGRFSGRQFSNSRSEMNVSTLELGDSALYLCASSRGQGDTGELFFGEGSRLTVL.

The chain joins TRBV6-1 to TRBJ1-4; D gene unclear. The ends were cut back, 8 bases at V and 8 bases at J, with 15 bases in the middle. The germline V gene encodes CDR1 MNHNS and CDR2 SASEGT. The CDR3 consists of 13 residues. The CDR3 is CASSPELIEKLFF. CDR3 coding DNA: TGTGCCAGCTCCCCGGAGCTGATCGAAAAACTGTTTTTT.

The gene calls are TRBV27 and TRBJ1-2; D gene ambiguous. The germline gives CDR1 MNHEY, CDR2 SMNVEV (reference sequence). This CDR3 is 13 amino acids long. The V and J ends lost 9 bases and 7 bases respectively, with 18 bases between them. For the CDR3, the DNA is TGTGCCAGTAAGGGAGGCGGTACCGGTGGCTACACCTTC. Translated: CASKGGGTGGYTF.

The chain combines TRBV6-1 with TRBJ2-3; D possibly corresponds to TRBD1 (5 bases). The V gene lost 2 bases and the J gene lost 2 bases, with 8 bases spanning the gap. The CDR3 consists of 14 residues. The germline CDR1 and CDR2 sequences are MNHNS and SASEGT. The DNA for the CDR3 is TGTGCCAGCAGTGAACTCAGGGTCACAGATACGCAGTATTTT. Protein: CASSELRVTDTQYF.

The genes are TRBV15 and TRBJ1-2; 7 bases agree with TRBD1. J was trimmed by 6 bases and V by 3 bases; bases with no gene match: 13. The V gene's germline CDR1 is LNHNV and CDR2 YYDKDF (reference sequence). The CDR3 sequence is 16 residues long. The CDR3 loop is CATSSDRVTSKDGYTF. The CDR3 region has the DNA TGTGCCACCAGCAGTGACAGGGTCACCTCTAAGGATGGCTACACCTTC. Together with reference TRBV15 and TRBJ1-2, the CDR3 gives the full variable domain: DAMVIQNPRYQVTQFGKPVTLSCSQTLNHNVMYWYQQKSSQAPKLLFHYYDKDFNNEADTPDNFQSRRPNTSFCFLDIRSPGLGDTAMYLCATSSDRVTSKDGYTFGSGTRLTVV.

The gene calls are TRBV7-9 and TRBJ1-4, with D unresolved. The CDR3 runs to 15 residues. Trimming cost V 1 base and J 1 base, with 7 bases left between them. Germline assignment: CDR1 SEHNR and CDR2 FQNEAQ (reference sequence). The CDR3: CASSLGRGTNEKLFF. CDR3 in DNA: TGTGCCAGCAGCTTAGGGAGAGGAACTAATGAAAAACTGTTTTTT.

This clone was counted between two and nine times. This sequence joins TRBV29-1 and TRBJ2-1; 7 bases are a match to TRBD1. Germline loops: CDR1 SQVTM, CDR2 ANQGSEA. The V segment lost 6 bases and the J segment 5 bases; nucleotides outside the gene matches: 13. The CDR3 runs to 15 residues. The CDR3 here is CSVRTNRGLHNEQFF. The DNA of the CDR3 is TGCAGCGTCAGAACTAACAGGGGTCTGCACAATGAGCAGTTCTTC.

The chain uses TRBV29-1 and TRBJ1-3; D may be TRBD1 (5 bases). Germline V gene lookup returns CDR1 SQVTM and CDR2 ANQGSEA. V dropped 7 bases and J dropped 7 bases, with 14 bases sitting between them. The CDR3 is 12 amino acids. CDR3 coding DNA: TGCAGCGGACAGACAGACGCGAACACCATATATTTT. Translation gives CSGQTDANTIYF.

This chain joins TRBV7-6 and TRBJ1-5, with 9 bases that match TRBD1. This CDR3 has 15 amino acids. V was clipped by 3 bases and J by 3 bases; unmatched bases: 3. Germline V CDR1 and CDR2: SGHVS, FNYEAQ. The CDR3 DNA is TGTGCCAGCAGCTTGGGACAGGGTGTCAATCAGCCCCAGCATTTT. Translating gives CASSLGQGVNQPQHF.

In its sample, this clone was seen once. The chain recombines TRBV28 with TRBJ2-5; D is ambiguous. In germline, CDR1 is MDHEN, CDR2 SYDVKM. The CDR3 contains 12 residues. Trimming cost V 4 bases and J 3 bases, with 6 bases left between them. In nucleotides, the CDR3 is TGTGCCAGCAGTTCCCAGGAAGAGACCCAGTACTTC. Its protein is CASSSQEETQYF.

The V and J genes are TRBV7-3 and TRBJ2-4; 7 nucleotides match TRBD2. The junction had 4 bases not matched to a gene; V was cut back by 0 bases and J by 8 bases. CDR1 SGHTA and CDR2 FQGTGA come from the germline V gene. This CDR3 has 14 amino acids. CDR3 in DNA: TGTGCCAGCAGCTTAACAGGGGCGGGAGACATTCAGTACTTC. Protein: CASSLTGAGDIQYF.

This clone appeared a few times. The rearrangement links TRBV10-2 to TRBJ1-5; 7 bases are a match to TRBD1. Germline CDR1 WSHSY, CDR2 SAAADI. This CDR3 has 15 residues. J gave up 1 base and V 6 bases, and 6 bases lay outside the gene matches. In DNA, the CDR3 is TGCGCCAGCAGCCTAGGGGGCGCGAGCAATCAGCCCCAGCATTTT. Amino acid sequence: CASSLGGASNQPQHF.

This clone turned up a few times. The chain combines TRBV4-3 with TRBJ2-3; 9 positions match TRBD2. V lost 1 base to trimming and J lost 2 bases; unmatched junction nucleotides: 4. Germline V lookup: CDR1 LGHNA, CDR2 YSLEER. The CDR3 is 16 amino acids. The DNA of the CDR3 is TGCGCCAGCAGCCAAGGAGCGGGGGGCCCCACAGATACGCAGTATTTT. Translated: CASSQGAGGPTDTQYF.

The genes are TRBV2 and TRBJ1-1; 8 bases map to TRBD1. The J segment lost 1 base and the V segment lost 4 bases, leaving 8 bases of the junction unmatched. Germline lookup yields CDR1 SNHLY and CDR2 FYNNEI. The CDR3 length is 16 residues. The CDR3 sequence: CASSVPTDRANTEAFF. The CDR3 nucleotides read TGTGCCAGCAGTGTCCCCACGGACAGGGCGAACACTGAAGCTTTCTTT.

This chain joins TRBV29-1 and TRBJ1-1; weak D call: TRBD1 (5 bases). The ends were cut back, 3 bases at V and 2 bases at J, with 10 bases in the middle. The V gene's germline CDR1 is SQVTM and CDR2 ANQGSEA. The CDR3 covers 13 residues. This chain's CDR3 is CSVDRQINTEAFF. Here the CDR3 DNA reads TGCAGCGTTGACCGACAGATTAACACTGAAGCTTTCTTT.

The rearrangement uses TRBV7-9 and TRBJ2-5, with 10 bases that match TRBD1. Trimming took 5 bases from V and 4 from J; bases not matched to a gene: 16. The CDR3 has 18 residues. Germline CDR1 reads SEHNR; CDR2 reads FQNEAQ (reference sequence). The CDR3 here is CASSPGGGTGVVGETQYF. For the CDR3, the DNA is TGTGCCAGCAGCCCCGGGGGCGGGACAGGGGTTGTCGGAGAGACCCAGTACTTC.

V and J are TRBV18 and TRBJ2-7; perhaps TRBD2 as D (6 bases). Trimming left V 1 base short and J 3 bases short, with 16 bases between. There are 16 residues in the CDR3. Germline assignment: CDR1 KGHSH and CDR2 LQKENI. CDR3 sequence (DNA): TGTGCCAGCTCACCACTCGGCGGGGCTGGGCGCTACGAGCAGTACTTC. Translated, it gives CASSPLGGAGRYEQYF.

The rearrangement joins TRBV4-1 to TRBJ2-2; maybe TRBD2 (6 bases). CDR1 and CDR2 (germline): MGHRA, YSYEKL. The V end lost 6 bases, the J end lost 0 bases, and 8 bases lay between the germline ends. CDR3 length: 14 residues. CDR3 DNA sequence: TGCGCCAGCAGAGGGGAGGCGAACACCGGGGAGCTGTTTTTT. Translating gives CASRGEANTGELFF.

This clone was observed once. The chain links TRBV2 to TRBJ2-7, with D possibly TRBD1 on 6 matching bases. V lost 4 bases and J 8 bases, leaving 18 bases between the germline ends. Germline CDR1 is SNHLY and CDR2 is FYNNEI. The CDR3 is 14 residues long. CDR3 nucleotides: TGTGCCAGCAGTGGACGACAGGCACTACGAAAGCAGTACTTC. Translating it yields CASSGRQALRKQYF.

The rearrangement uses TRBV11-2 and TRBJ2-3, with 9 nucleotides matching TRBD1. This CDR3 has 13 residues. Per the germline V gene, CDR1 is SGHAT and CDR2 is FQNNGV. The trim removed 9 bases at V and 1 base at J, leaving 2 bases unmatched. CDR3 in DNA: TGTGCCAGTAGACAGGGGGGCACAGATACGCAGTATTTT. This encodes CASRQGGTDTQYF.

In this sample, this clone turned up a few times. In DNA form, the CDR3 reads TGTGCCAGCAGTTACCGGGGGGGGCTCTACGAGCAGTACTTC. Translating gives CASSYRGGLYEQYF. This chain uses TRBV6-5 with TRBJ2-7; 8 nucleotides line up with TRBD2. Germline trimming cut 2 bases from V and 3 bases from J; bases unmatched to any gene: 3. Per the germline V gene, CDR1 is MNHEY and CDR2 is SVGAGI. The CDR3 loop spans 14 amino acids.

This clone came up a few times. The rearrangement links TRBV25-1 to TRBJ1-3; TRBD1 might be the D (5 bases). The CDR3 loop spans 14 amino acids. Looked up from germline, CDR1 is MGHDK and CDR2 is SYGVNS. Trimming removed 6 bases at V and 2 bases at J, with 11 bases between. The CDR3 protein is CASRDDRAGNTIYF. The CDR3 DNA reads TGTGCCAGCAGGGACGACAGAGCTGGAAACACCATATATTTT.

This chain joins TRBV11-2 and TRBJ2-2, with 7 bases identical to TRBD1. CDR3 length equals 17 residues. From germline, CDR1 is SGHAT and CDR2 FQNNGV. The junction had 12 bases not matched to a gene; V was cut back by 2 bases and J by 6 bases. The CDR3 sequence is CASSLQPSDRYPGELFF. CDR3 nucleotide sequence: TGTGCCAGCAGCTTACAACCCTCGGACAGGTATCCCGGGGAGCTGTTTTTT.

This chain links TRBV13 with TRBJ1-1, with D maybe TRBD1 (5 bases). The V end lost 1 base, the J end lost 5 bases, and 8 bases lay between the germline ends. Looked up from germline, CDR1 is PRHDT and CDR2 is FYEKMQ (reference sequence). This CDR3 spans 13 amino acids. The DNA for the CDR3 is TGTGCCAGCAGCTTAGAGGCAGGGACTGAAGCTTTCTTT. Amino acid sequence: CASSLEAGTEAFF. Full variable domain (missing parts from reference TRBV13 and TRBJ1-1): AAGVIQSPRHLIKEKRETATLKCYPIPRHDTVYWYQQGPGQDPQFLISFYEKMQSDKGSIPDRFSAQQFSDYHSELNMSSLELGDSALYFCASSLEAGTEAFFGQGTRLTVV.

V gene TRBV28 combines with J gene TRBJ1-4; no reliable D call. V was clipped by 4 bases and J by 0 bases, with 9 bases between them. The CDR3 is made up of 15 amino acids. The germline V gene encodes CDR1 MDHEN and CDR2 SYDVKM. In DNA form, the CDR3 reads TGTGCCAGCAGTTCAACATTTGCAACTAATGAAAAACTGTTTTTT. As protein: CASSSTFATNEKLFF.

The chain uses TRBV21-1 and TRBJ1-1; the D call TRBD1 from the table was never checked on the DNA. TRBV21-1 constitutes a pseudogene. The CDR3 loop spans 16 amino acids. Written as DNA, the CDR3 is TGTGCCAGCATCTTTCCTCGGGCAGGGCTGAACACTGAAGCTTTCTTT. Its translation: CASIFPRAGLNTEAFF.

This clone was seen only a few times. The CDR3 DNA reads as TGTGCCAGCAGTCCACCCAACAGGGAGAACACTGAAGCTTTCTTT. It codes for CASSPPNRENTEAFF. This chain uses TRBV28 with TRBJ1-1, with a tentative D call TRBD1 (6 bases). The V and J ends lost 5 bases and 1 base respectively, with 14 bases between them. This CDR3 has 15 amino acids. Looked up from germline, CDR1 is MDHEN and CDR2 is SYDVKM.

In regard to this clone: Other DNA sequences from this sample encode an identical CDR3 as well. The V and J genes are TRBV25-1 and TRBJ2-1, with 9 bases fitting TRBD1. The J segment lost 0 bases and the V segment lost 3 bases, leaving 0 bases of the junction unmatched. The CDR3 consists of 15 residues. Germline V gene data show CDR1 as MGHDK and CDR2 as SYGVNS. The CDR3 loop is CASSEGQGSYNEQFF. CDR3 DNA: TGTGCCAGCAGTGAGGGACAGGGCTCCTACAATGAGCAGTTCTTC.

The chain recombines TRBV27 with TRBJ1-6; 8 bases match TRBD1. Germline CDR1 and CDR2: MNHEY and SMNVEV (reference sequence). The V segment lost 6 bases and the J segment 19 bases; nucleotides outside the gene matches: 11. The CDR3 contains 12 residues. The CDR3 region is CASSHDRGPLHF. For the CDR3, the DNA is TGTGCCAGCAGCCATGACAGGGGTCCCTTACACTTT.

The chain couples TRBV6-5 to TRBJ2-2; perhaps TRBD2 as D (6 bases). V dropped 6 bases and J dropped 1 base, with 12 bases sitting between them. The CDR3 runs 15 residues. The germline gives CDR1 MNHEY, CDR2 SVGAGI. This chain's CDR3 is CASSLRRGNTGELFF. The CDR3 DNA reads as TGTGCCAGCAGCCTTAGGAGGGGGAACACCGGGGAGCTGTTTTTT.